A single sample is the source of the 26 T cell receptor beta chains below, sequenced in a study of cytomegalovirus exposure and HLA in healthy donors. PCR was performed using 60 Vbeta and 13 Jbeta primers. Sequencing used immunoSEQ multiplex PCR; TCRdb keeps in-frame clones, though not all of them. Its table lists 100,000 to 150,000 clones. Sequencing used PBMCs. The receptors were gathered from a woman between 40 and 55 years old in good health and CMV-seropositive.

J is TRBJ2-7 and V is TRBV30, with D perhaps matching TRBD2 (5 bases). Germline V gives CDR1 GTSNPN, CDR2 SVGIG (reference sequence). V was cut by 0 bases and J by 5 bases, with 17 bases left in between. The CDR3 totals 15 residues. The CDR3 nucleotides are TGTGCCTGGAGTGTAAAGGGCCCCCGGGGTGACGAGCAGTACTTC. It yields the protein CAWSVKGPRGDEQYF.

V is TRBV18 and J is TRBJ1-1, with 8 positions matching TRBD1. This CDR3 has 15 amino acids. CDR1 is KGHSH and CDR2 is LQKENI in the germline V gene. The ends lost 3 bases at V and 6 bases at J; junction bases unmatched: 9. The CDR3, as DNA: TGTGCCAGCTCACCTTGGACAGGGATAAAGGCTGAAGCTTTCTTT. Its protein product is CASSPWTGIKAEAFF.

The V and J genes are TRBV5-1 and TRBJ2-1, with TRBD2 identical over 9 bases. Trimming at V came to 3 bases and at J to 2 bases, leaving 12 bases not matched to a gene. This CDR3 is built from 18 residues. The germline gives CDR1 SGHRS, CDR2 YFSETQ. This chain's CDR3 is CASSSPSRREGPYNEQFF. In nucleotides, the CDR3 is TGCGCCAGCAGCTCCCCATCGAGGCGGGAGGGCCCCTACAATGAGCAGTTCTTC.

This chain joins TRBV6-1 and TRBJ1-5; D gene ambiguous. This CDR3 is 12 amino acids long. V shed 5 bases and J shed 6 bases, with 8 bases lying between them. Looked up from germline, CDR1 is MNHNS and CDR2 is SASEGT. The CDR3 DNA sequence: TGTGCCAGCAGTATAGACACTCAGCCCCAGCATTTT. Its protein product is CASSIDTQPQHF.

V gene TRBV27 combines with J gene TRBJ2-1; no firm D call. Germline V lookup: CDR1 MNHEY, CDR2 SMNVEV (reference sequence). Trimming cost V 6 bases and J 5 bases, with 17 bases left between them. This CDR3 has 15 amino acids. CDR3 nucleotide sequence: TGTGCCAGCAGAATCCAGGCTACCCGTAACAATGAGCAGTTCTTC. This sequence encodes CASRIQATRNNEQFF.

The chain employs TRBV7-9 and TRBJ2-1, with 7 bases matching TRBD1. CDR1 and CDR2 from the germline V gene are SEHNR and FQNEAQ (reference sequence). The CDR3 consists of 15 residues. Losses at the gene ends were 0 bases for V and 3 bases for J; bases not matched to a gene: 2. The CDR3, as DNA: TGTGCCAGCAGCTTAGCAGGGGGCCGCTACAATGAGCAGTTCTTC. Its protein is CASSLAGGRYNEQFF.

CDR3 in amino acids: CASSQWTSGFNEQFF. The CDR3, as DNA: TGTGCCAGCAGCCAATGGACTAGCGGGTTCAATGAGCAGTTCTTC. J is TRBJ2-1 and V is TRBV28; TRBD2 matches at 11 bases. Germline trimming cut 6 bases from V and 6 bases from J; bases unmatched to any gene: 7. Germline assignment: CDR1 MDHEN and CDR2 SYDVKM. CDR3 length: 15 residues.

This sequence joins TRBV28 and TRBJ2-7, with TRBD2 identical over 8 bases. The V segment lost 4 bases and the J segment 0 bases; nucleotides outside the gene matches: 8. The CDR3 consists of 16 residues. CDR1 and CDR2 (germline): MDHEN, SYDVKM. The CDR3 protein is CASSSERERGSYEQYF. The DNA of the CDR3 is TGTGCCAGCAGTTCCGAGCGGGAGCGGGGCTCCTACGAGCAGTACTTC.

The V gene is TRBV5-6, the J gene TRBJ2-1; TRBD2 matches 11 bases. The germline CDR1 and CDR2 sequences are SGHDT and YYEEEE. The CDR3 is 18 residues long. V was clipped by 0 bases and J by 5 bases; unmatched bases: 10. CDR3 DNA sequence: TGTGCCAGCAGCTTGGAGGGGGCAATAGCGGGAGGGAACAATGAGCAGTTCTTC. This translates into CASSLEGAIAGGNNEQFF.

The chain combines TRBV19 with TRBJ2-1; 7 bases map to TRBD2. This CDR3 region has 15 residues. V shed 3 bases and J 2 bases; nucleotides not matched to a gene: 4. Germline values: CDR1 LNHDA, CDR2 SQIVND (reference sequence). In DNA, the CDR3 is TGTGCCAGTAGTATCAGGCTAGCGGCCTACAATGAGCAGTTCTTC. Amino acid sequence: CASSIRLAAYNEQFF.

The CDR3 region is CASSQDSAVKAFF. In nucleotides, the CDR3 is TGTGCCAGCAGCCAAGATAGCGCCGTCAAAGCTTTCTTT. The chain is built from TRBV14 and TRBJ1-1, with D unclear. V shed 0 bases and J shed 9 bases, with 11 bases lying between them. This CDR3 has 13 amino acids. Looked up from germline, CDR1 is SGHDN and CDR2 is FVKESK. The full variable domain, completed using reference TRBV14 and TRBJ1-1, is EAGVTQFPSHSVIEKGQTVTLRCDPISGHDNLYWYRRVMGKEIKFLLHFVKESKQDESGMPNNRFLAERTGGTYSTLKVQPAELEDSGVYFCASSQDSAVKAFFGQGTRLTVV.

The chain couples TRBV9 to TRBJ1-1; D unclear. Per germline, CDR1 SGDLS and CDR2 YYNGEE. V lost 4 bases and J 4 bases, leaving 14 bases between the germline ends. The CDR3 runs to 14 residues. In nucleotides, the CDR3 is TGTGCCAGCAGCCCCATAACGGGGAGCACTGAAGCTTTCTTT. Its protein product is CASSPITGSTEAFF.

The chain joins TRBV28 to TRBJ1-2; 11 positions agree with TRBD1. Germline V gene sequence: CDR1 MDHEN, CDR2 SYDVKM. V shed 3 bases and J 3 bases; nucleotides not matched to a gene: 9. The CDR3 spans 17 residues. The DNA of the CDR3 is TGTGCCAGCAGTTTCTCGGGACAGGGGGGTTTAGACTATGGCTACACCTTC. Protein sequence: CASSFSGQGGLDYGYTF.

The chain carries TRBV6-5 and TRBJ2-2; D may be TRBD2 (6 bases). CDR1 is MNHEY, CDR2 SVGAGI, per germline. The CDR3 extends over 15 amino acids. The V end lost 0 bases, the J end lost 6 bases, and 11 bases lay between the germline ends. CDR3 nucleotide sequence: TGTGCCAGCAGTTACTCGACGACGGGGGCCGGGGAGCTGTTTTTT. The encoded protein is CASSYSTTGAGELFF.

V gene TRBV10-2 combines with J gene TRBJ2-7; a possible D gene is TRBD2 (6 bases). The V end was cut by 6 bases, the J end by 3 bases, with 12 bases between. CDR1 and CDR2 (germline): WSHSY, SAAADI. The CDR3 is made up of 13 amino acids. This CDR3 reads CASRTSSSYEQYF. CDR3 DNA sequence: TGCGCCAGCAGGACTAGTAGTAGCTACGAGCAGTACTTC.

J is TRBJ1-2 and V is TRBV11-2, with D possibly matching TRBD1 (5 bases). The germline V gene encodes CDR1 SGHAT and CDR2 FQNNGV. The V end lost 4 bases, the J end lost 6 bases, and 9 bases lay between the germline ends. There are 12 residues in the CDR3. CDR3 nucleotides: TGTGCCAGCAGCTCAGAAGGGGATGGCTACACCTTC. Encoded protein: CASSSEGDGYTF.

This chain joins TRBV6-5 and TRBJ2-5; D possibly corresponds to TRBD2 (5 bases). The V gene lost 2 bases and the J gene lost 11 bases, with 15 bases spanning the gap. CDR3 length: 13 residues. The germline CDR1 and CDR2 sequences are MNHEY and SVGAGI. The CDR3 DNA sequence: TGTGCCAGCAGTTACAGAACTTTCGGGGAGCAGTACTTC. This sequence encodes CASSYRTFGEQYF.

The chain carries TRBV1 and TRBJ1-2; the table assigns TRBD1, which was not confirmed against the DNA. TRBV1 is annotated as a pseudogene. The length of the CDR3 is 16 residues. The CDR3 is CTSSPKLDREGDGYTF. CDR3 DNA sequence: TGCACCAGCAGCCCTAAACTGGACAGGGAAGGGGATGGCTACACCTTC.

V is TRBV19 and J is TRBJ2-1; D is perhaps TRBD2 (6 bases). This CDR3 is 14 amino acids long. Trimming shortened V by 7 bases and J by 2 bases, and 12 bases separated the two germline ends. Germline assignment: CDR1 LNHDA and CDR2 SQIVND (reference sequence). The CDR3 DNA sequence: TGTGCCAGTAACCGGGAGCCCACCTACAATGAGCAGTTCTTC. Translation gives CASNREPTYNEQFF.

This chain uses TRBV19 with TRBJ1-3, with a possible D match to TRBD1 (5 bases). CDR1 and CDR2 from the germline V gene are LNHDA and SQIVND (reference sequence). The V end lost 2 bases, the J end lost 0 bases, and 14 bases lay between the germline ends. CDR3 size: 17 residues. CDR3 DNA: TGTGCCAGTAGTATATTGTCGGGACTATTCTCTGGAAACACCATATATTTT. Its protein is CASSILSGLFSGNTIYF.

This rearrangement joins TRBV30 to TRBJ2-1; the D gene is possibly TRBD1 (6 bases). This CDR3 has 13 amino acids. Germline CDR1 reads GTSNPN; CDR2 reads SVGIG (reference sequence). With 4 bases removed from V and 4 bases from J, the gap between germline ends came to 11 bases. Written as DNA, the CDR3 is TGTGCCTGGAAAGGGACAAGTTACAATGAGCAGTTCTTC. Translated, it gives CAWKGTSYNEQFF.

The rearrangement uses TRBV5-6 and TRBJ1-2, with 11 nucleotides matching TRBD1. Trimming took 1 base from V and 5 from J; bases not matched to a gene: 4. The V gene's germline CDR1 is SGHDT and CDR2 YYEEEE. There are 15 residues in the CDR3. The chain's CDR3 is CASSLSDRGPYGYTF. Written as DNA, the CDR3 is TGTGCCAGCAGCTTGTCGGACAGGGGGCCATATGGCTACACCTTC.

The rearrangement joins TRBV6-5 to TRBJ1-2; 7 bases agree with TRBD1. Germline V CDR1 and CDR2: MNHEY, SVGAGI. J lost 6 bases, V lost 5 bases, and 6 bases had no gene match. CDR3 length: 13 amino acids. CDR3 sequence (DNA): TGTGCCAGCAGTAACCAGACAGGGCATGGCTACACCTTC. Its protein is CASSNQTGHGYTF.

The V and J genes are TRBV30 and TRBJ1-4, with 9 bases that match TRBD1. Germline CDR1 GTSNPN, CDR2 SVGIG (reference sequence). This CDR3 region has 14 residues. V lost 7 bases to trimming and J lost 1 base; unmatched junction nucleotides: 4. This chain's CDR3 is CASPGQGTNEKLFF. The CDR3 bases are TGTGCCTCCCCGGGACAGGGAACTAATGAAAAACTGTTTTTT.

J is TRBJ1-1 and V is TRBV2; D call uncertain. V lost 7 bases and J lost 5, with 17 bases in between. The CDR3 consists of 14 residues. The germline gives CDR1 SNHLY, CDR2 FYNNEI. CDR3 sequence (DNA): TGTGCCAGCAACGAGGGAAGGACTGTAACTGAAGCTTTCTTT. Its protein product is CASNEGRTVTEAFF.

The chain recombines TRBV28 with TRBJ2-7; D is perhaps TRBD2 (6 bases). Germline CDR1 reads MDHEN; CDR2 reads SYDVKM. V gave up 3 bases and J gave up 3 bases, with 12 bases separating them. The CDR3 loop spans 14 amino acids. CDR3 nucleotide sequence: TGTGCCAGCAGTTTCGGGGACTTTGACTACGAGCAGTACTTC. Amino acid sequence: CASSFGDFDYEQYF.